This T cell receptor (beta chain) was identified in a study of T cells in Graves' hyperthyroidism and ophthalmopathy. The CDR3 is 16 amino acids. CDR1 and CDR2 from the germline V gene are SEHNR and FQNEAQ (reference sequence). Losses at the gene ends were 9 bases for V and 6 bases for J; bases not matched to a gene: 19. RNA transcripts provided the source from which TCR beta CDR3 regions were amplified. HTBI primers were used for first-round RT-PCR of the TCR CDR3. A single record per CDR3 protein comes from TCRdb applying MiXCR to the multiplex PCR reads. The sample includes roughly 580,000 distinct CDR3 sequences, around 45% of them seen just once. This clonotype was observed a few times. Stable disease denoted Graves' hyperthyroidism without ophthalmopathy progression within 18 months. Patients showing uncontrolled infection, other autoimmune disease, pregnancy or lactation were ineligible.

This receptor was identified in a young woman with Graves' hyperthyroidism. The V call is TRBV7-9, the J call TRBJ2-7, with TRBD2 matching 8 bases. Sequencing was done on a sample of peripheral blood or thyroid tissue (not recorded which). The CDR3 loop reads CASSPIPAGRAFEQYF. CDR3 nucleotides: TGTGCCAGTAGCCCCATTCCCGCCGGGAGGGCCTTCGAGCAGTACTTC.